The 16 T cell receptor beta chains in this list originate from one sample, sequenced in a study of cytomegalovirus exposure and HLA in healthy donors. PCR involved 60 Vbeta and 13 Jbeta primers. Some clones are missing from TCRdb's copy, which holds only in-frame ones; the method was immunoSEQ multiplex PCR. The table includes 150,000 to 200,000 clones, 60% to 80% detected once. What was sequenced was PBMCs. These receptors were taken from a young man in good health and CMV-seropositive.

The chain recombines TRBV7-2 with TRBJ2-7; 8 nucleotides line up with TRBD1. Trimming removed 0 bases from V and 2 bases from J; junction bases left unmatched: 3. The CDR3 loop spans 15 amino acids. Germline CDR1 reads SGHTA; CDR2 reads FQGNSA. The CDR3, as DNA: TGTGCCAGCAGCTTAGCGGCAGGGGGCCCCTACGAGCAGTACGTC. Translated: CASSLAAGGPYEQYV.

The chain joins TRBV6-1 to TRBJ1-6; no definite D call. Looked up from germline, CDR1 is MNHNS and CDR2 is SASEGT. Trimming took 3 bases from V and 0 from J, leaving 9 bases between them. This CDR3 is built from 16 residues. CDR3: CASSEWRSSYNSPLHF. CDR3 nucleotides: TGTGCCAGCAGTGAGTGGAGGAGCTCCTATAATTCACCCCTCCACTTT.

This chain joins TRBV28 and TRBJ1-2; a weak D match, TRBD1 (5 bases). The germline CDR1 and CDR2 sequences are MDHEN and SYDVKM. The CDR3 spans 12 residues. V lost 3 bases and J lost 8, with 10 bases in between. The CDR3 reads CASSFRGVGYTF. The CDR3 bases are TGTGCCAGCAGTTTCCGGGGGGTCGGCTACACCTTC.

CDR3 amino acids: CASRPPGQYYGYTF. The CDR3 bases are TGTGCCAGCAGACCTCCGGGACAGTACTATGGCTACACCTTC. The genes are TRBV6-5 and TRBJ1-2; 7 bases fit TRBD1. V was pared by 6 bases and J by 3 bases, with 7 bases of the junction left unmatched. Germline V gives CDR1 MNHEY, CDR2 SVGAGI. This CDR3 is 14 amino acids long.

V gene TRBV30 combines with J gene TRBJ1-2; no clear D. With 5 bases removed from V and 8 bases from J, the gap between germline ends came to 24 bases. This CDR3 has 15 amino acids. The germline gives CDR1 GTSNPN, CDR2 SVGIG (reference sequence). CDR3 nucleotides: TGTGCCTGGTCACCCCTCGGTACTTCCCTGGGCGGCTACACCTTC. It codes for CAWSPLGTSLGGYTF.

As for this clone: The junction differs from germline at one of its ends, possibly a read error. The J gene is TRBJ1-2, the V gene TRBV7-9; 7 bases line up with TRBD1. Germline V gives CDR1 SEHNR, CDR2 FQNEAQ (reference sequence). This CDR3 has 15 residues. The CDR3 DNA is TGTGTCAGCAGCTTAGGGGGCCATGGGGTTCGGGGCTACACCTTC. This encodes CVSSLGGHGVRGYTF.

The chain recombines TRBV12-5 with TRBJ2-2; D perhaps matches TRBD2 (5 bases). The CDR3 contains 13 residues. Germline-derived CDR1 and CDR2 are LGHNT and FRNRAP. V was trimmed by 8 bases and J by 5 bases, leaving 12 bases between them. Written as DNA, the CDR3 is TGTGCTAGTAGGATCGGGGAGACCGGGGAGCTGTTTTTT. It yields the protein CASRIGETGELFF.

The chain has TRBV7-2 and TRBJ2-1, with TRBD2 matching over 10 bases. From germline, CDR1 is SGHTA and CDR2 FQGNSA. The length of the CDR3 is 16 residues. V trimming: 1 base; J trimming: 8 bases; junction bases outside the gene matches: 8. The CDR3 is CASSLGSGGAIDEQFF. The CDR3 DNA sequence: TGTGCCAGCAGCTTAGGGAGCGGGGGGGCTATTGATGAGCAGTTCTTC.

The CDR3 DNA reads TGTGCCAGCAGCCCGCGACTAGCGGCTAAGGCTTCGAGAGAGACCCAGTACTTC. Translated, it gives CASSPRLAAKASRETQYF. This chain uses TRBV11-1 with TRBJ2-5; 9 bases agree with TRBD2. V was clipped by 5 bases and J by 4 bases; unmatched bases: 17. The CDR3 consists of 18 residues. CDR1 and CDR2 from the germline V gene are SGHAT and FQDESV (reference sequence).

This chain links TRBV6-6 with TRBJ1-6, with D hard to call. Germline V gene lookup returns CDR1 MNHNY and CDR2 SVGAGI (reference sequence). The CDR3 has 14 amino acids. The V and J ends lost 0 bases and 9 bases respectively, with 9 bases between them. The CDR3, as DNA: TGTGCCAGCAGTTACTCGCAGGCTGCTTCACCCCTCCACTTT. Amino acid sequence: CASSYSQAASPLHF.

This clone has a single count. The rearrangement uses TRBV25-1 and TRBJ2-3; maybe TRBD2 (6 bases). The CDR3 is 15 amino acids. CDR1 is MGHDK, CDR2 SYGVNS, per germline. V lost 2 bases to trimming and J lost 2 bases, with 11 bases between them. As DNA, the CDR3 is TGTGCCAGCAGTGAAACGGCGGGAATCACAGATACGCAGTATTTT. Its protein product is CASSETAGITDTQYF.

This clone was observed a few times. This chain uses TRBV28 with TRBJ1-3, with D unclear. Germline CDR1 MDHEN, CDR2 SYDVKM. CDR3 size: 13 residues. Trimming stripped 5 bases from V and 1 base from J, with 6 bases between. The CDR3 DNA reads TGTGCCAGCAGTACATATTCTGGAAACACCATATATTTT. Protein product: CASSTYSGNTIYF.

This clone came up a few times. The genes are TRBV5-4 and TRBJ2-2; no definite D call. CDR1 is SGHNT, CDR2 YYREEE, per germline (reference sequence). Trimming cost V 3 bases and J 1 base, with 13 bases left between them. This CDR3 comprises 16 residues. DNA for the CDR3: TGTGCCAGCAGCTCACAGTATGACGGGAACACCGGGGAGCTGTTTTTT. Amino acids: CASSSQYDGNTGELFF.

V and J are TRBV25-1 and TRBJ2-1, with D possibly TRBD2 on 5 matching bases. Germline V gives CDR1 MGHDK, CDR2 SYGVNS. This CDR3 comprises 17 residues. The V and J ends lost 6 bases and 3 bases respectively, with 21 bases between them. The CDR3 sequence: CASSRSGGGGSYNEQFF. The CDR3 bases are TGTGCCAGCAGCCGTAGTGGAGGAGGAGGCAGCTACAATGAGCAGTTCTTC.

J is TRBJ2-1 and V is TRBV14, with 9 bases aligning to TRBD1. The CDR3 extends over 14 amino acids. CDR1 is SGHDN, CDR2 FVKESK, per germline. V shed 4 bases and J 7 bases; nucleotides not matched to a gene: 5. CDR3 sequence: CASSRDRELNEQFF. The CDR3 bases are TGTGCCAGCAGCCGGGACAGGGAACTGAATGAGCAGTTCTTC.

This clone has only one observation. V gene TRBV9 combines with J gene TRBJ2-1; 11 bases agree with TRBD1. The V gene's germline CDR1 is SGDLS and CDR2 YYNGEE. The CDR3 runs 16 residues. V was clipped by 3 bases and J by 6 bases; unmatched bases: 8. Here the CDR3 reads CASSGPRDRGGNEQFF. CDR3 nucleotide sequence: TGTGCCAGCAGCGGTCCCAGGGACAGGGGGGGCAATGAGCAGTTCTTC.